This T cell receptor (beta chain) was captured by sequencing in a study of T cells in Graves' hyperthyroidism and ophthalmopathy. It was RNA transcripts that yielded the amplified TCR beta CDR3 regions. RT-PCR in the first round (using the HTBI primer set) targeted the TCR CDR3. One entry per CDR3 protein results from TCRdb running MiXCR on the multiplex PCR reads. The table includes approximately 610,000 distinct CDR3 sequences, approximately 15% detected once. Many counts were recorded for this clonotype. Deletions cut 5 bases from V and 0 bases from J, with 13 bases between. CDR3 length equals 15 residues. Germline CDR1 SGHTA, CDR2 FQGNSA.

This TCR derives from a woman aged 40 to 49 with Graves' ophthalmopathy. The sequenced sample consisted of blood. The chain joins TRBV7-2 to TRBJ1-2, with a possible D match to TRBD1 (5 bases). The DNA for the CDR3 is TGTGCCAGCAGCCCCCGGCGGGGCTCTAACTATGGCTACACCTTC. Its translation: CASSPRRGSNYGYTF.